Detailed here is one T cell receptor beta chain. The data were produced by immunoSEQ multiplex PCR, yet TCRdb's version contains in-frame clones alone and is incomplete. The table shows 250,000 to 300,000 clones, with around 86% occurring only once. This entry comes from a study of blood T cell repertoires in COVID-19. Study summary: There were acute and convalescent COVID-19 samples, and they came from the United States, Italy and Spain.

Participants' reported clinical history set cohort assignment. The specimen sequenced was PBMCs or T cells enriched from blood (not recorded which). This TCR was recovered from a man aged 18 to 29 who had recovered from COVID-19.

As DNA, the CDR3 is TGTGCCACCAGTGATTTGAGCGGGAGGGGACCGAACACCGGGGAGCTGTTTTTT. Translation: CATSDLSGRGPNTGELFF. The chain joins TRBV24-1 to TRBJ2-2; 10 nucleotides align to TRBD2. With V trimmed by 0 bases and J by 0 bases, 3 bases remained unmatched. There are 18 residues in the CDR3. The germline V gene has CDR1 KGHDR and CDR2 SFDVKD.